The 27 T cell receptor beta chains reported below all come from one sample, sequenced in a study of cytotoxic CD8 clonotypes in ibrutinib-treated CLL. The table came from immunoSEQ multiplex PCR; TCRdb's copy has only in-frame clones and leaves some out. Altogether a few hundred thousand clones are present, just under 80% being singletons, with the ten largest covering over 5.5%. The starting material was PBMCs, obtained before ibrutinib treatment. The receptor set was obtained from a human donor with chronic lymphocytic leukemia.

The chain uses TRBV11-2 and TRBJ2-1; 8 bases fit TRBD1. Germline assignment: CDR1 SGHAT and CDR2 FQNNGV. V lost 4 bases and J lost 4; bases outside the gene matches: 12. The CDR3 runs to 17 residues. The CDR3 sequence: CASSSTWLRQGYNEQFF. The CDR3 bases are TGTGCCAGCAGCTCGACGTGGCTGAGACAGGGGTACAATGAGCAGTTCTTC.

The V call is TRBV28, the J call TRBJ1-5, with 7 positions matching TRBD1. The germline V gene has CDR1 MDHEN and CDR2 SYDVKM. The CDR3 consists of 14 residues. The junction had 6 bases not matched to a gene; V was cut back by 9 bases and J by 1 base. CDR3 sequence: CASTDRVSNQPQHF. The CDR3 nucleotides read TGTGCCAGTACAGACAGGGTCAGCAATCAGCCCCAGCATTTT. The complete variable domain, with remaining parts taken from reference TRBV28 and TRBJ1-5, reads DVKVTQSSRYLVKRTGEKVFLECVQDMDHENMFWYRQDPGLGLRLIYFSYDVKMKEKGDIPEGYSVSREKKERFSLILESASTNQTSMYLCASTDRVSNQPQHFGDGTRLSIL.

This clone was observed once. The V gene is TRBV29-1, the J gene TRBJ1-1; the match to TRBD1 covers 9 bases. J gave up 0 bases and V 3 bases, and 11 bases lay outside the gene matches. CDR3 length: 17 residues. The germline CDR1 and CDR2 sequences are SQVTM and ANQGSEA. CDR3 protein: CSVDPGHRGLMNTEAFF. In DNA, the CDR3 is TGCAGCGTTGACCCCGGGCACAGGGGGCTCATGAACACTGAAGCTTTCTTT.

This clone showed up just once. The CDR3 nucleotides are TGTGCCAGCAGCCCCGAGACTAGCGGAACCTACGAGCAGTACTTC. Encoded protein: CASSPETSGTYEQYF. J is TRBJ2-7 and V is TRBV11-2; 9 bases are shared with TRBD2. CDR1 and CDR2 (germline): SGHAT, FQNNGV. V dropped 5 bases and J dropped 2; count of bases not matched to a gene: 7. The CDR3 is made up of 15 amino acids. The whole variable domain, remainder taken from reference TRBV11-2 and TRBJ2-7, is EAGVAQSPRYKIIEKRQSVAFWCNPISGHATLYWYQQILGQGPKLLIQFQNNGVVDDSQLPKDRFSAERLKGVDSTLKIQPAKLEDSAVYLCASSPETSGTYEQYFGPGTRLTVT.

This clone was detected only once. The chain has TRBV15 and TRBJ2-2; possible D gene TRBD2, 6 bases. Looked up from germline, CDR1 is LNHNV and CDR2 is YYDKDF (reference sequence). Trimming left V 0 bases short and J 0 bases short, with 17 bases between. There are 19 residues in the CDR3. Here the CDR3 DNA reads TGTGCCACCAGCAGAGATGGGGGGATAGCTACAACGAACACCGGGGAGCTGTTTTTT. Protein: CATSRDGGIATTNTGELFF.

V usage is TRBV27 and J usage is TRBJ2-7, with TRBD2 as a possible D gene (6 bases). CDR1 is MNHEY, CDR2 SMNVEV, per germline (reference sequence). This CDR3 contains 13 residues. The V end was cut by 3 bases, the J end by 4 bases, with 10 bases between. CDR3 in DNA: TGTGCCAGCAGTTTTCGGGGGTGGTACGAGCAGTACTTC. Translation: CASSFRGWYEQYF.

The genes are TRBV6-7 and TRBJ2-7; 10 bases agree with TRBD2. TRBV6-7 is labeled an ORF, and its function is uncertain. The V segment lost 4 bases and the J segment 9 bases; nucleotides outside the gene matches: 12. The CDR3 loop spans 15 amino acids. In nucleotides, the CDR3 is TGTGCCAGCAGTTCGTCCGGGACTAGCGTTATCTGGCAGTACTTC. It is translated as CASSSSGTSVIWQYF.

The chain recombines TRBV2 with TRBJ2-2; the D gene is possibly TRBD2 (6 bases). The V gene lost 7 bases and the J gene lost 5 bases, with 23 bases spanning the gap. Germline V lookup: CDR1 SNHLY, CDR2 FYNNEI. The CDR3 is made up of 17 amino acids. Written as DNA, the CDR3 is TGTGCCAGCATAAGGGGTAGCGGCGCAACGGGGACCGGGGAGCTGTTTTTT. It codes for CASIRGSGATGTGELFF.

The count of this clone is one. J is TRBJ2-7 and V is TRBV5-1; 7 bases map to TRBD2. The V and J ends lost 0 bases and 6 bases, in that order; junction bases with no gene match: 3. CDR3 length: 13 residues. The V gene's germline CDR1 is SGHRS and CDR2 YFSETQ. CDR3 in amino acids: CASSLVREGEQYF. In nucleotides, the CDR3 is TGCGCCAGCAGCTTGGTAAGGGAGGGCGAGCAGTACTTC. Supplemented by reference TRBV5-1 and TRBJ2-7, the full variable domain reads KAGVTQTPRYLIKTRGQQVTLSCSPISGHRSVSWYQQTPGQGLQFLFEYFSETQRNKGNFPGRFSGRQFSNSRSEMNVSTLELGDSALYLCASSLVREGEQYFGPGTRLTVT.

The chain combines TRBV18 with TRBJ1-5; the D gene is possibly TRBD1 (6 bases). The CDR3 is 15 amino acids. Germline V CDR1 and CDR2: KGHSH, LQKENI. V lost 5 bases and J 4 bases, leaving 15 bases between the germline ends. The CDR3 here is CASSRDGGRNQPQHF. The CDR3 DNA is TGTGCCAGCTCAAGGGACGGGGGGCGGAATCAGCCCCAGCATTTT.

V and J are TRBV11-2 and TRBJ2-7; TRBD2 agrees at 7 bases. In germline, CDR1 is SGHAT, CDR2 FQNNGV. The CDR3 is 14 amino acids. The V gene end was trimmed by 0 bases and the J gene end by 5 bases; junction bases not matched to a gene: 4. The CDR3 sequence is CASSLERGSNEQYF. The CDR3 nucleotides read TGTGCCAGCAGCTTAGAGCGGGGGTCAAACGAGCAGTACTTC.

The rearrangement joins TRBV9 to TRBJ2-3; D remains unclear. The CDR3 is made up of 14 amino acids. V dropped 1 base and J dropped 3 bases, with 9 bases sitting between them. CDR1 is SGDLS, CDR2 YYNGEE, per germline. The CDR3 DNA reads TGTGCCAGCAGCGTACTCCCCCAGACAGATACGCAGTATTTT. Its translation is CASSVLPQTDTQYF.

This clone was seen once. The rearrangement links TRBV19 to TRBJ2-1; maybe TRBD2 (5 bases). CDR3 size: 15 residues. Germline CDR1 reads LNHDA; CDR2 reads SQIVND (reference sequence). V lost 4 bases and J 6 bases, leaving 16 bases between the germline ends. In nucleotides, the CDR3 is TGTGCCAGTAGTAACAGCGGACCTCCCGGCAATGAGCAGTTCTTC. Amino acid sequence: CASSNSGPPGNEQFF.

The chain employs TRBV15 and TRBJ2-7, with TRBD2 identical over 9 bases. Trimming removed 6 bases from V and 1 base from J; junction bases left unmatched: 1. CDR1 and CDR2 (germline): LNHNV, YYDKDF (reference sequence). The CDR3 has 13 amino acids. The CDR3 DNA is TGTGCCACCAGGGGACTAGCTTCCTACGAGCAGTACTTC. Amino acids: CATRGLASYEQYF.

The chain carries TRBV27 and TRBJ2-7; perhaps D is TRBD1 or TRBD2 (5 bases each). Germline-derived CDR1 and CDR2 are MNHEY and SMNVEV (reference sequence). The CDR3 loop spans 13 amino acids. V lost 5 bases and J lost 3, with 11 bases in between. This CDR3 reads CASSGGPDYEQYF. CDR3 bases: TGTGCCAGCAGTGGGGGACCGGACTACGAGCAGTACTTC.

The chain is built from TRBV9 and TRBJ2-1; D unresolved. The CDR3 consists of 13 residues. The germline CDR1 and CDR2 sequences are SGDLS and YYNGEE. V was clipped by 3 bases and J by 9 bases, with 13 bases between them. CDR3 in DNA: TGTGCCAGCAGCGCTGACGGTTCTGCTGAGCAGTTCTTC. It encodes CASSADGSAEQFF.

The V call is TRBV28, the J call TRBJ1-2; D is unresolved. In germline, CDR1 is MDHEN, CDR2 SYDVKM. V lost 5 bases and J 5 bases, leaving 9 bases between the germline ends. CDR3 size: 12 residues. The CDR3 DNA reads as TGTGCCAGCAGTCCAAGGGCGTATGGCTACACCTTC. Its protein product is CASSPRAYGYTF.

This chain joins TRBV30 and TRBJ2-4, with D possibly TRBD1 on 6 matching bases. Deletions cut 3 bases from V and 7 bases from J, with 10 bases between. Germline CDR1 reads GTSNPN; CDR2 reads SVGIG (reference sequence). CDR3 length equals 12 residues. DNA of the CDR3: TGTGCCTGGAGGGACAGTAAGAACATTCAGTACTTC. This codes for CAWRDSKNIQYF. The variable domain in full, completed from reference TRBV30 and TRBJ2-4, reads SQTIHQWPATLVQPVGSPLSLECTVEGTSNPNLYWYRQAAGRGLQLLFYSVGIGQISSEVPQNLSASRPQDRQFILSSKKLLLSDSGFYLCAWRDSKNIQYFGAGTRLSVL.

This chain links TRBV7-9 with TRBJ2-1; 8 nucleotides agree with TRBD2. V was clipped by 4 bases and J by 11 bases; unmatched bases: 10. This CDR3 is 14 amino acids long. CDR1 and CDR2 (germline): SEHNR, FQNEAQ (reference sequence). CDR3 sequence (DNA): TGTGCCAGCAGCTCTTTTACTAGCGGTGAACAGCAGTTCTTC. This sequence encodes CASSSFTSGEQQFF.

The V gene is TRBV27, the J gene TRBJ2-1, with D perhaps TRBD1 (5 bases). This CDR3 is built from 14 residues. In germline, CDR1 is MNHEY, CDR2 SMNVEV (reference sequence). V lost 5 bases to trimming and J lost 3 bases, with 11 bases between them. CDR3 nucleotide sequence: TGTGCCAGCAGTCCGGACACAGTCTACAATGAGCAGTTCTTC. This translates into CASSPDTVYNEQFF.

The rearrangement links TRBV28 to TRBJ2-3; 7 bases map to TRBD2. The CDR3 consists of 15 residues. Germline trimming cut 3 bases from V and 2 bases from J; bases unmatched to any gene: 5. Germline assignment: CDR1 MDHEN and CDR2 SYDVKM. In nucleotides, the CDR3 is TGTGCCAGCAGTTTGCCTAGCGGCCTCACAGATACGCAGTATTTT. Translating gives CASSLPSGLTDTQYF.

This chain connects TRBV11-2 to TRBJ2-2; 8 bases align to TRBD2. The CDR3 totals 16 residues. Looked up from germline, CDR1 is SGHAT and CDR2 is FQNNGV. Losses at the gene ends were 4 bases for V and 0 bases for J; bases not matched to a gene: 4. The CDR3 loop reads CASSSTAGANTGELFF. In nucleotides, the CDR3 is TGTGCCAGCAGCTCCACAGCGGGAGCGAACACCGGGGAGCTGTTTTTT. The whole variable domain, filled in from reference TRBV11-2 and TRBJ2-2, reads EAGVAQSPRYKIIEKRQSVAFWCNPISGHATLYWYQQILGQGPKLLIQFQNNGVVDDSQLPKDRFSAERLKGVDSTLKIQPAKLEDSAVYLCASSSTAGANTGELFFGEGSRLTVL.

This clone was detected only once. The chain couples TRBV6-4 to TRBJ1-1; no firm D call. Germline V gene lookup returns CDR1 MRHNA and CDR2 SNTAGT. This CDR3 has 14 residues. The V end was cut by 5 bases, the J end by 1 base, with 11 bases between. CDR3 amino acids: CASSPSPGNTEAFF. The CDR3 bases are TGTGCCAGCAGTCCATCCCCAGGGAACACTGAAGCTTTCTTT.

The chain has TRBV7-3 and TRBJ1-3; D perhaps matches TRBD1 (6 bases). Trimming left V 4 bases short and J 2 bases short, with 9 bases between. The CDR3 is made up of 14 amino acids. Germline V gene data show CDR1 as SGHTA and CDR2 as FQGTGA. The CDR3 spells CASSSGAAGNTIYF. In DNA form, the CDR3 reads TGTGCCAGCAGCTCGGGGGCAGCTGGAAACACCATATATTTT.

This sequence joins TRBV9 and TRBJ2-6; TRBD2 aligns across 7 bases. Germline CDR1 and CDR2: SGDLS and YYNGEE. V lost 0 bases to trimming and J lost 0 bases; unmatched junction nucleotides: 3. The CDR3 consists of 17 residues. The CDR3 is CASSVGGGSSGANVLTF. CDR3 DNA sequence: TGTGCCAGCAGCGTAGGGGGCGGGAGCTCTGGGGCCAACGTCCTGACTTTC.

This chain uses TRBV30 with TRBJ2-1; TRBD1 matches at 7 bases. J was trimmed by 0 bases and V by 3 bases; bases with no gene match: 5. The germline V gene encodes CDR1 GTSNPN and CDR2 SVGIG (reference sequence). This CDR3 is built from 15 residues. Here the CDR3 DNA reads TGTGCCTGGAGCACGGGACAGAGCTCCTACAATGAGCAGTTCTTC. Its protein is CAWSTGQSSYNEQFF. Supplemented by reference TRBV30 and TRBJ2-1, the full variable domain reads SQTIHQWPATLVQPVGSPLSLECTVEGTSNPNLYWYRQAAGRGLQLLFYSVGIGQISSEVPQNLSASRPQDRQFILSSKKLLLSDSGFYLCAWSTGQSSYNEQFFGPGTRLTVL.

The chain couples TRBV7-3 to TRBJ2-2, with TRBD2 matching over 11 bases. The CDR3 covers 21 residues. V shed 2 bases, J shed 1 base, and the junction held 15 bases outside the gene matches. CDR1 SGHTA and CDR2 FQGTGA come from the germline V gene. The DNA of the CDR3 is TGTGCCAGCAGCTTACAGACGCGGTGGACTAGCGGGCTTGAGAACACCGGGGAGCTGTTTTTT. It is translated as CASSLQTRWTSGLENTGELFF.